What follows are 14 T cell receptor beta chains derived from one specimen sequenced in a study of blood T cells in healthy people across ages. A sample-barcoded 5' primer and a J-beta primer mix were used in a second PCR of roughly 7 to 11 cycles. TCRdb re-called the 5' RACE reads through MiXCR, storing one row per CDR3 protein. The repertoire holds 650,000 to 700,000 distinct CDR3 sequences, with approximately 30% as singletons. Sequenced sample: blood. The source of these receptors is a woman of 80 years or more in good health.

A note on this clonotype: A junction boundary mismatches the germline segment, possibly from a read error. The V and J genes are TRBV27 and TRBJ1-2; a weak D match, TRBD1 (5 bases). Germline assignment: CDR1 MNHEY and CDR2 SMNVEV (reference sequence). This CDR3 is 15 amino acids long. CDR3 coding DNA: TGTGCCAGCAGGGGCCCAAGGGGTCGAGACTATGGCTGCACCTTC. It yields the protein CASRGPRGRDYGCTF.

About this clonotype itself: A much larger clonotype is one base distant, so this may be a read error. This rearrangement joins TRBV18 to TRBJ2-5; D is perhaps TRBD1 or TRBD2 (5 bases each). The closer fit of TRBJ2-7 to the DNA end suggests the J call may be wrong. Germline values: CDR1 KGHSH, CDR2 LQKENI. This CDR3 is 15 amino acids long. CDR3 in amino acids: CASSPPRGDLSEQYF. CDR3 DNA sequence: TGTGCCAGCTCACCACCGAGAGGGGACCTTAGCGAGCAGTACTTC.

The chain joins TRBV3-1 to TRBJ1-5; D gene uncertain. Trimming cost V 4 bases and J 4 bases, with 11 bases left between them. This CDR3 region has 14 residues. Germline V gives CDR1 LGHDT, CDR2 YNNKEL (reference sequence). CDR3 in DNA: TGTGCCAGCAGCCCGGCCCTAAGTAATCAGCCCCAGCATTTT. Residues: CASSPALSNQPQHF.

The J gene is TRBJ2-3, the V gene TRBV4-3; TRBD2 aligns across 9 bases. The V gene's germline CDR1 is LGHNA and CDR2 YSLEER. The V gene end was trimmed by 1 base and the J gene end by 3 bases; junction bases not matched to a gene: 5. The CDR3 has 16 amino acids. Written as DNA, the CDR3 is TGCGCCAGCAGCCAAGGGAGGCGGGAGGGAACAGATACGCAGTATTTT. Translated, it gives CASSQGRREGTDTQYF.

Concerning this clonotype itself: At one boundary the junction diverges from the germline segment, which might be a read error. This sequence joins TRBV7-3 and TRBJ2-3, with a possible D match to TRBD1 (5 bases). There are 13 residues in the CDR3. CDR1 and CDR2 (germline): SGHTA, FQGTGA. For the CDR3, the DNA is TGTGCCAGCAGCTGGCAGGGCACGGATACGCAGTATTTT. Its translation is CASSWQGTDTQYF.

This clonotype showed up just once. The J gene is TRBJ2-7, the V gene TRBV5-1; TRBD1 matches 9 bases. Losses at the gene ends were 4 bases for V and 9 bases for J; bases not matched to a gene: 14. This CDR3 has 15 residues. Germline CDR1 and CDR2: SGHRS and YFSETQ. The CDR3 DNA follows: TGCGCCAGCAGCCTAGACAGGGGGACTCGAAACGGGCAGTACTTC. This gives the protein CASSLDRGTRNGQYF. Together with reference TRBV5-1 and TRBJ2-7, the CDR3 gives the full variable domain: KAGVTQTPRYLIKTRGQQVTLSCSPISGHRSVSWYQQTPGQGLQFLFEYFSETQRNKGNFPGRFSGRQFSNSRSEMNVSTLELGDSALYLCASSLDRGTRNGQYFGPGTRLTVT.

Of note for this clonotype: A much larger clone differs by one base, so this may be a read error. The chain is built from TRBV4-1 and TRBJ2-7; TRBD1 matches 9 bases. Looked up from germline, CDR1 is MGHRA and CDR2 is YSYEKL. CDR3 length: 16 residues. CDR3: CAGSQDPGQGSYEQYF. The CDR3 nucleotides are TGCGCCGGCAGCCAGGACCCGGGACAGGGTTCCTACGAGCAGTACTTC.

V usage is TRBV18 and J usage is TRBJ2-1, with a tentative D call TRBD1 (6 bases). The CDR3 totals 14 residues. Between the trimmed V and J ends, which lost 3 bases and 5 bases, there was a span of 11 bases. CDR1 is KGHSH, CDR2 LQKENI, per germline. The CDR3 region has the DNA TGTGCCAGCTCACCCCCTAGGGGGAACAATGAGCAGTTCTTC. Amino acid sequence: CASSPPRGNNEQFF. The whole variable domain, filled in from reference TRBV18 and TRBJ2-1, reads NAGVMQNPRHLVRRRGQEARLRCSPMKGHSHVYWYRQLPEEGLKFMVYLQKENIIDESGMPKERFSAEFPKEGPSILRIQQVVRGDSAAYFCASSPPRGNNEQFFGPGTRLTVL.

This clonotype was recorded many times. The chain recombines TRBV28 with TRBJ2-1; 9 bases agree with TRBD1. V shed 3 bases and J 6 bases; nucleotides not matched to a gene: 9. This CDR3 has 16 amino acids. CDR1 is MDHEN, CDR2 SYDVKM, per germline. DNA for the CDR3: TGTGCCAGCAGTTTCCCCCCGGGACAGGGAAGCAATGAGCAGTTCTTC. Protein sequence: CASSFPPGQGSNEQFF.

The genes are TRBV18 and TRBJ1-1; a weak D match, TRBD1 (6 bases). This CDR3 has 15 amino acids. V was trimmed by 3 bases and J by 5 bases, leaving 16 bases between them. The germline V gene has CDR1 KGHSH and CDR2 LQKENI. The CDR3 DNA reads as TGTGCCAGCTCACCCGAACAGGGAGGTTGGACTGAAGCTTTCTTT. It yields the protein CASSPEQGGWTEAFF.

This sequence joins TRBV20-1 and TRBJ1-1; D is perhaps TRBD1 (6 bases). From germline, CDR1 is DFQATT and CDR2 SNEGSKA (reference sequence). The V and J ends lost 3 bases and 1 base respectively, with 12 bases between them. The CDR3 has 14 residues. CDR3: CSARRGGANTEAFF. For the CDR3, the DNA is TGCAGTGCTAGGAGGGGGGGGGCGAACACTGAAGCTTTCTTT.

Many counts were recorded for this clonotype. This chain joins TRBV2 and TRBJ2-7; TRBD1 matches 8 bases. The CDR3 has 15 residues. CDR1 is SNHLY and CDR2 is FYNNEI in the germline V gene. Trimming cost V 6 bases and J 6 bases; bases outside gene matches: 13. The CDR3 here is CASRDRVASSVEQYF. CDR3 sequence (DNA): TGTGCCAGCAGGGACAGGGTAGCGTCTTCGGTCGAGCAGTACTTC.

This chain links TRBV20-1 with TRBJ2-3; 9 bases match TRBD2. The CDR3 is 16 residues long. The germline V gene encodes CDR1 DFQATT and CDR2 SNEGSKA (reference sequence). The V segment lost 2 bases and the J segment 0 bases; nucleotides outside the gene matches: 6. The CDR3 reads CSARKGSGGSTDTQYF. The CDR3 bases are TGCAGTGCTAGAAAGGGTAGCGGGGGAAGCACAGATACGCAGTATTTT.

The chain uses TRBV6-2 or TRBV6-3 and TRBJ1-1; possibly TRBD1 for D (5 bases). The germline CDR1 and CDR2 sequences are MNHEY and SVGEGT. The CDR3 is made up of 16 amino acids. V was cut by 9 bases and J by 2 bases, with 22 bases left in between. CDR3 amino acids: CASIKQPPGKNTEAFF. The CDR3 bases are TGTGCCAGTATCAAACAGCCCCCAGGGAAAAACACTGAAGCTTTCTTT.